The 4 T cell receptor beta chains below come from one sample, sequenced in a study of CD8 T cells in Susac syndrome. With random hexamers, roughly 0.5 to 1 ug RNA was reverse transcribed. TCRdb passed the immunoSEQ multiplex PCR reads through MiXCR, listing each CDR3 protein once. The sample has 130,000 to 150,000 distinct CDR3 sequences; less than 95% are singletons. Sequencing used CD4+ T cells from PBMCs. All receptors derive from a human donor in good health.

CDR3: CSAPLGARASYEQYF. In DNA, the CDR3 is TGCAGTGCTCCTCTGGGTGCAAGGGCATCTTACGAGCAGTACTTC. J is TRBJ2-7 and V is TRBV20-1; D uncertain. This CDR3 region has 15 residues. Germline loops: CDR1 DFQATT, CDR2 SNEGSKA (reference sequence). Deletions cut 5 bases from V and 4 bases from J, with 21 bases between.

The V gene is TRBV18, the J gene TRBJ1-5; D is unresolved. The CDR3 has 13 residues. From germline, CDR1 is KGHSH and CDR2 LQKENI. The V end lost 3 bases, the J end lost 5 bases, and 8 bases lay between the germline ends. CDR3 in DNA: TGTGCCAGCTCACCCCAGCGGGATCAGCCCCAGCATTTT. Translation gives CASSPQRDQPQHF.

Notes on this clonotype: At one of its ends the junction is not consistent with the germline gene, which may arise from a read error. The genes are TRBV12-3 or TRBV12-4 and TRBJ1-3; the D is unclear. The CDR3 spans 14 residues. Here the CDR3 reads CASILLSSGNTIYF. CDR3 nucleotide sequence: TGTGCCAGCATTTTACTAAGCTCTGGAAACACCATATATTTT.

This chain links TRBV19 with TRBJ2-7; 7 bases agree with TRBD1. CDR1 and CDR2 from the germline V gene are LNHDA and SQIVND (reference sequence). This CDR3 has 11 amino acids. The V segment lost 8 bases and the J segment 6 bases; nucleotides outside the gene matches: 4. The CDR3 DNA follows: TGTGCCAGTGGAACAGGGGTCGAGCAGTACTTC. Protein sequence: CASGTGVEQYF.